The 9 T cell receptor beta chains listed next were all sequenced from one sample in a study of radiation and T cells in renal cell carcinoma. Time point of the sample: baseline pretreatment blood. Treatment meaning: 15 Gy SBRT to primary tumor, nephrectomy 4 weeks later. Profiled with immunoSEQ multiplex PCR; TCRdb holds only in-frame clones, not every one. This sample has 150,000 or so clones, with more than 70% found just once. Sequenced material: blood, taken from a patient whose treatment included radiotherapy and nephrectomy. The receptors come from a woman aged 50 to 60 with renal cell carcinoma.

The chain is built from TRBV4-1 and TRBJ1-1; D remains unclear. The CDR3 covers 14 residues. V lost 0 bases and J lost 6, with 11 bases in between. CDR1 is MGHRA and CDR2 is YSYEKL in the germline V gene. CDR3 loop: CASSQDFGEPEAFF. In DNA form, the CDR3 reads TGCGCCAGCAGCCAAGACTTCGGGGAGCCTGAAGCTTTCTTT.

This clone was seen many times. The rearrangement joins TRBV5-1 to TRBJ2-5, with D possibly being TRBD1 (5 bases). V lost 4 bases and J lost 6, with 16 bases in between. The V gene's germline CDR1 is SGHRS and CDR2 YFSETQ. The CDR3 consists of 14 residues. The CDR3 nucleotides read TGCGCCAGCAGCCCTCCTGACAGCGTAAAGACCCAGTACTTC. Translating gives CASSPPDSVKTQYF.

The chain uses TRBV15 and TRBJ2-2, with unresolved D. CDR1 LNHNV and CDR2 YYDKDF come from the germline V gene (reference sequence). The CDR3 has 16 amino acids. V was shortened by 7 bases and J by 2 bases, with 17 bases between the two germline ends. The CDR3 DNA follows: TGTGCCACCACCGTCTCTTTACCAATCAACACCGGGGAGCTGTTTTTT. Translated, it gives CATTVSLPINTGELFF. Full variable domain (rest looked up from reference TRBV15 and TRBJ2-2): DAMVIQNPRYQVTQFGKPVTLSCSQTLNHNVMYWYQQKSSQAPKLLFHYYDKDFNNEADTPDNFQSRRPNTSFCFLDIRSPGLGDTAMYLCATTVSLPINTGELFFGEGSRLTVL.

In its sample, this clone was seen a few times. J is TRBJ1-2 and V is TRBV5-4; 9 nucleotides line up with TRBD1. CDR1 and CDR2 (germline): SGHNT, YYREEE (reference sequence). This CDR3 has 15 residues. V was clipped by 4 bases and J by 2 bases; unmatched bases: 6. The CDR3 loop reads CASSRGTGPNYGYTF. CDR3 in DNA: TGTGCCAGCAGCAGAGGGACAGGGCCGAACTATGGCTACACCTTC.

Written as DNA, the CDR3 is TGTGCCTGGAGAGGCACAGGGAACACCGGGGAGCTGTTTTTT. It encodes CAWRGTGNTGELFF. The genes are TRBV30 and TRBJ2-2, with a tentative D call TRBD1 (5 bases). Per germline, CDR1 GTSNPN and CDR2 SVGIG (reference sequence). V lost 3 bases and J lost 1, with 9 bases in between. The CDR3 has 14 residues.

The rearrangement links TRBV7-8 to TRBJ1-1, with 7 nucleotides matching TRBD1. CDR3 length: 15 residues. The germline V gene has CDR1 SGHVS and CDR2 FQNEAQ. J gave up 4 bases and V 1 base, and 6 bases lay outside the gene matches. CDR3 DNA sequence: TGTGCCAGCAGCTTAGGCCAGGGGGGGATCACTGAAGCTTTCTTT. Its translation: CASSLGQGGITEAFF.

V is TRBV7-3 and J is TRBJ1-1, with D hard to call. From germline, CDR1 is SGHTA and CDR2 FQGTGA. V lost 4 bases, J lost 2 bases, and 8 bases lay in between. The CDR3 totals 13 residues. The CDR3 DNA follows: TGTGCCAGCAGCTCGACATCTAACACTGAAGCTTTCTTT. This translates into CASSSTSNTEAFF.

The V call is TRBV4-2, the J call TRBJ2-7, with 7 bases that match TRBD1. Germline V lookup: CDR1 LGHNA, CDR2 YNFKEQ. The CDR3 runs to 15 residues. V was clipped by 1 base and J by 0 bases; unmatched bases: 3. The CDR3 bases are TGTGCCAGCAGCCAAGCCGACAGGGTCTCCTACGAGCAGTACTTC. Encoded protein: CASSQADRVSYEQYF.

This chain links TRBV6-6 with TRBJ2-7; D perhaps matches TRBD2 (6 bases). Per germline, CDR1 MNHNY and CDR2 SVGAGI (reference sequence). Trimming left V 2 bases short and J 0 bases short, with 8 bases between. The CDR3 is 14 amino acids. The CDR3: CASSYRRGSYEQYF. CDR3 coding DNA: TGTGCCAGCAGTTACCGGAGGGGCTCCTACGAGCAGTACTTC.